Detailed here is one T cell receptor beta chain. The antigen it binds to is not known. It has no much larger one-base neighbor in the sample; base qualities were not kept. The data were taken from a study of T cell repertoires in cytomegalovirus infection (dated by TCRdb to between 2018 and 2021). With respect to the entire study: Donor HLA type was relevant to the analysis, as public TCR beta signatures indicated carriage of CMV infection together with the matching HLA type. Overall study outcomes, separate from this receptor: In both this cohort and an independent roughly 350-donor cohort, the cumulative frequency of public TCR beta family members distinguished carriers of CMV infection plus the relevant HLA type. The ex vivo response was dominated by HLA-C-restricted CMV-specific TCR beta clonotypes, and the single most frequent clonotype in two of eight donors was supplied by these HLA-C-restricted clonotypes.

TCRdb shows the sequencer as Illumina HiSeq 1500. Using fastp at Q25 and MiXCR, TCRdb reprocessed the public reads and kept productive beta chains. Records with the same CDR3 protein are collapsed into one entry carrying the most frequent genes and DNA. This sample lists roughly 500,000 distinct CDR3 sequences; 15% to 20% were detected once. The ten biggest clones cover roughly a quarter of the sample. Per the germline V gene, MNHEY is the CDR1 and SVGAGI is the CDR2. V loses 2 bases at its end and J loses 4 bases; junction bases beyond the gene matches: 5. CDR3 length: 15 amino acids, cysteine to phenylalanine. Just the 45-base CDR3 DNA is kept, in frame starting at base 1.

This TCR derives from a human donor in good health (CMV status not recorded). Some clones in this sample may be carry-over from other donors' samples. The chain uses TRBV6-5 and TRBJ2-7, and TRBD1 matches 10 of the central bases. The specimen was CD8+ T cells from PBMCs. The CDR3 is CASSYRGDRGYEQYF. The sequenced DNA is TGTGCCAGCAGTTACCGAGGGGACAGGGGTTACGAGCAGTACTTC.